One sample yielded the 20 T cell receptor beta chains listed below, sequenced in a study of cytomegalovirus exposure and HLA in healthy donors. Some clones are missing from TCRdb's copy, which holds only in-frame ones; the method was immunoSEQ multiplex PCR. This table has tens of thousands of clones, approximately 93% appearing once. The sample consisted of PBMCs. These receptors all stem from a woman in her twenties or thirties in good health and CMV-seropositive.

CDR3 nucleotides: TGTGCCAGTAGAACCACAGGGGAAAGCAAGAATCAGCCCCAGCATTTT. Amino acid sequence: CASRTTGESKNQPQHF. This chain uses TRBV19 with TRBJ1-5; 7 bases are shared with TRBD1. The germline gives CDR1 LNHDA, CDR2 SQIVND (reference sequence). This CDR3 contains 16 residues. The trim removed 6 bases at V and 4 bases at J, leaving 12 bases unmatched. The full variable domain, with the rest looked up from reference TRBV19 and TRBJ1-5, is DGGITQSPKYLFRKEGQNVTLSCEQNLNHDAMYWYRQDPGQGLRLIYYSQIVNDFQKGDIAEGYSVSREKKESFPLTVTSAQKNPTAFYLCASRTTGESKNQPQHFGDGTRLSIL.

This rearrangement joins TRBV27 to TRBJ1-2, with a possible D match to TRBD1 (5 bases). This CDR3 is built from 15 residues. The V and J ends lost 5 bases and 3 bases respectively, with 16 bases between them. Germline V gives CDR1 MNHEY, CDR2 SMNVEV (reference sequence). CDR3 bases: TGTGCCAGCAGTGGTTATGGGGGGGACTACTATGGCTACACCTTC. It encodes CASSGYGGDYYGYTF.

This clone occurred once. The chain couples TRBV28 to TRBJ2-3, with 7 bases identical to TRBD2. Germline trimming cut 9 bases from V and 7 bases from J; bases unmatched to any gene: 4. This CDR3 has 11 residues. CDR1 is MDHEN and CDR2 is SYDVKM in the germline V gene. For the CDR3, the DNA is TGTGCCAGTGGGACTACTCATACGCAGTATTTT. Its protein is CASGTTHTQYF.

V gene TRBV9 combines with J gene TRBJ1-1; 9 bases are shared with TRBD1. Trimming at V came to 0 bases and at J to 5 bases, leaving 5 bases not matched to a gene. The CDR3 length is 15 residues. Germline V gene sequence: CDR1 SGDLS, CDR2 YYNGEE. CDR3 protein: CASSVGTGANTEAFF. Here the CDR3 DNA reads TGTGCCAGCAGCGTAGGGACAGGGGCCAATACTGAAGCTTTCTTT.

This chain connects TRBV6-6 to TRBJ1-5; D gene unclear. This CDR3 is 12 amino acids long. Germline assignment: CDR1 MNHNY and CDR2 SVGAGI (reference sequence). The CDR3 here is CAESGNNQPQHF. In DNA, the CDR3 is TGTGCAGAGTCGGGAAACAATCAGCCCCAGCATTTT.

The rearrangement uses TRBV7-8 and TRBJ2-5, with a weak D call TRBD2 (5 bases). Germline V gene data show CDR1 as SGHVS and CDR2 as FQNEAQ. Trimming shortened V by 3 bases and J by 7 bases, and 18 bases separated the two germline ends. The CDR3 is made up of 15 amino acids. The CDR3 is CASSFKRFDQRTQYF. The CDR3 bases are TGTGCCAGCAGCTTTAAGCGGTTCGACCAAAGGACCCAGTACTTC.

The rearrangement links TRBV7-9 to TRBJ2-2, with 8 bases that match TRBD1. From germline, CDR1 is SEHNR and CDR2 FQNEAQ (reference sequence). The trim removed 5 bases at V and 5 bases at J, leaving 10 bases unmatched. The CDR3 sequence is 16 residues long. CDR3 DNA: TGTGCCAGCAGCCCCCAGGACAGGGTGCAAACCGGGGAGCTGTTTTTT. Translating gives CASSPQDRVQTGELFF. The whole variable domain, remainder taken from reference TRBV7-9 and TRBJ2-2, is DTGVSQNPRHKITKRGQNVTFRCDPISEHNRLYWYRQTLGQGPEFLTYFQNEAQLEKSRLLSDRFSAERPKGSFSTLEIQRTEQGDSAMYLCASSPQDRVQTGELFFGEGSRLTVL.

The genes are TRBV11-2 and TRBJ2-1; weak D call: TRBD2 (5 bases). The germline V gene encodes CDR1 SGHAT and CDR2 FQNNGV. This CDR3 contains 15 residues. The ends were cut back, 1 base at V and 9 bases at J, with 16 bases in the middle. The CDR3 bases are TGTGCCAGCAGCTTAGGCAGTGGGAGCGGCGGTGAGCAGTTCTTC. Protein product: CASSLGSGSGGEQFF. The entire variable domain, with the rest obtained from reference TRBV11-2 and TRBJ2-1, is as follows: EAGVAQSPRYKIIEKRQSVAFWCNPISGHATLYWYQQILGQGPKLLIQFQNNGVVDDSQLPKDRFSAERLKGVDSTLKIQPAKLEDSAVYLCASSLGSGSGGEQFFGPGTRLTVL.

The chain carries TRBV28 and TRBJ2-1; 9 positions agree with TRBD2. J lost 7 bases, V lost 6 bases, and 10 bases had no gene match. The CDR3 has 15 residues. CDR1 MDHEN and CDR2 SYDVKM come from the germline V gene. The CDR3: CASSPPLAGANEQFF. In DNA, the CDR3 is TGTGCCAGCAGCCCACCCTTAGCGGGAGCAAATGAGCAGTTCTTC.

This chain connects TRBV27 to TRBJ1-5; 8 nucleotides match TRBD1. Looked up from germline, CDR1 is MNHEY and CDR2 is SMNVEV (reference sequence). The CDR3 is made up of 15 amino acids. J lost 1 base, V lost 6 bases, and 5 bases had no gene match. CDR3 amino acids: CASSRQGLSNQPQHF. CDR3 sequence (DNA): TGTGCCAGCAGCCGACAGGGGTTGAGCAATCAGCCCCAGCATTTT.

J is TRBJ2-7 and V is TRBV18; D call uncertain. The CDR3 is 16 residues long. The germline CDR1 and CDR2 sequences are KGHSH and LQKENI. The ends were cut back, 0 bases at V and 0 bases at J, with 12 bases in the middle. CDR3 DNA sequence: TGTGCCAGCTCACCACCCGGCCTACGGAGCTCCTACGAGCAGTACTTC. The encoded protein is CASSPPGLRSSYEQYF.

The chain joins TRBV28 to TRBJ1-5; perhaps TRBD1 as D (5 bases). CDR1 and CDR2 (germline): MDHEN, SYDVKM. Trimming took off 5 bases at V and 2 bases at J, with 19 bases between the two ends. The CDR3 is 17 residues long. The CDR3 loop reads CASSTLGGTLGNQPQHF. CDR3 nucleotide sequence: TGTGCCAGCAGTACCCTCGGGGGGACTCTGGGCAATCAGCCCCAGCATTTT.

The J gene is TRBJ2-2, the V gene TRBV7-2; 10 positions agree with TRBD2. The CDR3 covers 16 residues. Germline CDR1 and CDR2: SGHTA and FQGNSA. The V segment lost 4 bases and the J segment 2 bases; nucleotides outside the gene matches: 4. The DNA of the CDR3 is TGTGCCAGCAGCTGGACTAGCGGAGGCAACACCGGGGAGCTGTTTTTT. Translating gives CASSWTSGGNTGELFF.

This chain joins TRBV5-1 and TRBJ2-1, with TRBD2 matching 14 bases. The germline V gene has CDR1 SGHRS and CDR2 YFSETQ. Unmatched junction bases numbered 8, after V lost 4 bases and J lost 5 bases. CDR3 length: 17 residues. The CDR3 protein is CASSPGTSGSLDNEQFF. For the CDR3, the DNA is TGCGCCAGCAGCCCAGGGACTAGCGGGAGTCTAGACAATGAGCAGTTCTTC. The variable domain in full, with the rest retrieved from reference TRBV5-1 and TRBJ2-1, is KAGVTQTPRYLIKTRGQQVTLSCSPISGHRSVSWYQQTPGQGLQFLFEYFSETQRNKGNFPGRFSGRQFSNSRSEMNVSTLELGDSALYLCASSPGTSGSLDNEQFFGPGTRLTVL.

The genes are TRBV6-4 and TRBJ2-1, with 12 nucleotides matching TRBD2. Germline lookup yields CDR1 MRHNA and CDR2 SNTAGT. Trimming at V came to 2 bases and at J to 4 bases, leaving 0 bases not matched to a gene. CDR3 length: 15 amino acids. Here the CDR3 DNA reads TGTGCCAGCAGTGACACTAGCGGGGGGTACAATGAGCAGTTCTTC. Protein sequence: CASSDTSGGYNEQFF.

The chain has TRBV2 and TRBJ2-3; 9 bases match TRBD2. With 4 bases clipped from V and 6 bases from J, the junction kept 11 bases outside the gene matches. CDR3 size: 16 residues. CDR1 and CDR2 (germline): SNHLY, FYNNEI. This CDR3 reads CASSVVLAGMGDTQYF. CDR3 coding DNA: TGTGCCAGCAGTGTAGTCCTAGCGGGAATGGGCGATACGCAGTATTTT.

This clone was detected once. V is TRBV5-6 and J is TRBJ1-2, with D uncertain. This CDR3 has 13 amino acids. V lost 4 bases, J lost 4 bases, and 11 bases lay in between. CDR1 and CDR2 from the germline V gene are SGHDT and YYEEEE. CDR3 DNA sequence: TGTGCCAGCAGCCCGGGTCCGGGCTATGGCTACACCTTC. Translation: CASSPGPGYGYTF.

The V call is TRBV5-4, the J call TRBJ2-7; 8 nucleotides agree with TRBD2. After removal of 0 bases from V and 4 bases from J, the junction contained 6 bases not matched to a gene. The V gene's germline CDR1 is SGHNT and CDR2 YYREEE (reference sequence). This CDR3 has 15 amino acids. The CDR3 loop reads CASSLDPAGAYEQYF. Here the CDR3 DNA reads TGTGCCAGCAGCTTGGACCCAGCGGGAGCTTACGAGCAGTACTTC.

The chain joins TRBV7-9 to TRBJ2-3; D possibly corresponds to TRBD2 (5 bases). Germline CDR1 SEHNR, CDR2 FQNEAQ (reference sequence). CDR3 length equals 16 residues. Trimming stripped 5 bases from V and 3 bases from J, with 18 bases between. The CDR3 protein is CASSPGLSGSTDTQYF. The CDR3 DNA sequence: TGTGCCAGCAGCCCAGGTCTCTCTGGGAGTACAGATACGCAGTATTTT.

The V gene is TRBV25-1, the J gene TRBJ1-5; 12 bases are shared with TRBD1. Trimming at V came to 6 bases and at J to 5 bases, leaving 2 bases not matched to a gene. Germline V gives CDR1 MGHDK, CDR2 SYGVNS. This CDR3 is built from 14 residues. This CDR3 reads CASSGTGGDQPQHF. CDR3 bases: TGTGCCAGCAGCGGGACAGGGGGCGATCAGCCCCAGCATTTT. Filled out from reference TRBV25-1 and TRBJ1-5, the complete variable domain reads EADIYQTPRYLVIGTGKKITLECSQTMGHDKMYWYQQDPGMELHLIHYSYGVNSTEKGDLSSESTVSRIRTEHFPLTLESARPSHTSQYLCASSGTGGDQPQHFGDGTRLSIL.